This TCR beta chain is drawn from a study of identical twins (dated by TCRdb to the mid-2010s). General notes on the study: The study deep-sequenced TCR alpha and beta repertoires from monozygotic twins, unrelated adults of various ages and cord blood to test whether fetal clonotypes persist. To rule out contamination, replicate twin experiments were performed at different times with different library preparation protocols. What the work shows at the level of the full study, not this receptor alone: Recombination models systematically underestimated out-of-frame TCR alpha sharing in monozygotic twins but agreed with sharing between unrelated individuals. A weaker excess of twin sharing was found in beta out-of-frame sequences because the signal-to-noise ratio was lowered by fewer shared sequences. Out-of-frame TCR alpha sequences shared between twins showed an excess of low generation-probability sequences compared with coincidental sharing between unrelated individuals. Abundant cord blood beta clonotypes had fewer insertions, young adult naive repertoires showed a similar but weaker trend, and memory repertoires showed no such trend. Invariant T cells such as MAIT and iNKT could partly confound zero-insertion analyses, though diverse VJ usage argued against this for most clonotypes. Because the same donors could not be followed over many years, conclusions were based on cross-sectional statistical analysis.

With respect to this clonotype: Its antigen is unknown. No much larger clone exists at a distance of one base, and base qualities are not known.

Library creation used 5' RACE. Sequencing used an Illumina HiSeq 2000. Template switching added a universal primer binding site, and the final cDNA carried a unique molecular identifier that allowed TCR cDNA molecules to be counted accurately. Specific primers in the conserved constant-segment region were used to synthesize first-strand cDNA for the TCR alpha and beta chains. To control for contamination, every cDNA library carried two barcodes: a SMART-Mk sample barcode plus Illumina barcodes. TruSeq adapter sequences, together with Illumina sample barcodes, were added in two successive PCR steps. The Illumina HiSeq platform was used with custom primers to sequence TCR alpha and beta cDNA libraries. The study's own analysis went as follows. Raw reads were processed with MiGEC to extract unique molecular identifiers, and MiXCR was used to determine CDR3 positions. For each individual, recombination models were inferred using an EM algorithm with the repgenHMM and IGoR tools. Shared clonotypes were analyzed with the tcR package in R, and sharing was normalized by the product of cloneset sizes. To study raw recombination without the effects of thymic and clonal selection, out-of-frame nonproductive sequences were analyzed. The raw public data were reprocessed by TCRdb itself: fastp quality trimming at Q25, MiXCR clonotype calling, in-frame beta chains only. Every CDR3 protein is listed once, alongside the most common genes and DNA of its rows. The authors' filters were not applied to this entry. The sample table contains around 500,000 distinct CDR3 sequences; only one count was recorded for 13% to 15% of them. 0.52% of the sample goes to the ten largest clones.

Every donor in the study was a healthy Caucasian. The twin cohort comprised three pairs of female monozygotic twins, all aged roughly 18 to 30 years. Positive isolation kits from Invitrogen were used to isolate the CD4+ and CD8+ T cell populations. Another study also made use of these data, one on yellow fever vaccine responses in identical twins. Taken from the second paper: According to the authors, in identical twins the way T cells responded to vaccination appeared partly convergent and partly personalized. In the study, vaccine-responding T cell clones were precisely tracked in identical twins.

Sequenced sample: CD4+ T cells sorted from blood. This receptor was identified in a woman between 18 and 29 years old in good health.

The DNA sequence reads TGTGCCAGCAGTTACAGGACTGCCACCGGGGAGCTGTTTTTT. This is translated as CASSYRTATGELFF. The rearrangement joined TRBV6-5 to TRBJ2-2; the D region possibly corresponds to TRBD2 (5 bases align). The germline V gene sets CDR1 to MNHEY and CDR2 to SVGAGI. Its CDR3 holds 14 amino acids, cysteine through phenylalanine. The retained sequence is limited to the CDR3, 42 bases, with the frame set at the first base. V drops 2 bases and J drops 4 bases, leaving 8 bases in between.